This T cell receptor (beta chain) was recovered during a study of quantifying T cell responses using KT2 cells (TCRdb year 2017). Regarding the complete study: RNA was DNase-treated and reverse transcribed with TCR alpha and beta constant-region primers, mostly using SuperScript III. The efficiency of the T4 ligation step under optimum conditions was estimated to be above 9.5%. To avoid over-amplification, PCR2 was carried out as a SYBR Green qPCR and halted once a predetermined fluorescence threshold was reached. The paper as a whole reports these results and caveats: Saturation in the detection of KT2 sequences was observed at very high KT2 spike-in numbers. The study did not include a side-by-side comparison of this pipeline with other TCR sequencing techniques. Over several orders of magnitude, the number of KT2 alpha and beta sequences rose linearly with the number of KT2 cells put in. Even at the lowest spike-in tested, roughly one KT2 cell per 100,000 PBMC, KT2 sequences were still detected.

Via the germline V gene (reference sequence), CDR1 is MNHEY and CDR2 SMNVEV. The CDR3, cysteine through phenylalanine, is 14 amino acids long. Here the CDR3 DNA is all that survives: 42 bases in frame from base 1. V and J lose 3 bases and 2 bases, and a span of 11 bases separates them. To test the sensitivity and accuracy of the pipeline, known numbers of KT2, a T cell clone whose TCR had already been sequenced, were spiked into unfractionated PBMC. A range of KT2-to-PBMC ratios was set up by mixing KT2 cells into a fixed number of PBMC. The library was made by UMI-ligation and nested PCR. Using T4 RNA ligase 1, a single-stranded oligonucleotide bearing the Illumina SP2 sequence plus a UMI was ligated onto the 3' end of the cDNA. PCR1 ran three to five cycles (98°C 15 s, 69°C 30 s, 72°C 40 s); the beta primer was an equimolar mix of RC1.1 and RC1.2 covering TRBC1 and TRBC2. From PCR2 onward, TCR alpha and beta chains were processed separately, with sample indices and Illumina adaptors added. The UMI, placed after an 8-base spacer, consisted of 12 random nucleotides arranged as two hexamers with a spacer between them. The libraries were sequenced on an Illumina MiSeq using v2 2x251 paired-end chemistry, usually with about 11 samples in each run. PhiX DNA was added at about 4.5-7% to each sequencing library so that diversity was increased. The authors' analysis ran thus. bcl2fastq converted raw reads to FASTQ, and Demultiplexor demultiplexed the reads by dual indices. V and J genes were assigned by Decombinator through tag matching that permitted a single base-pair mismatch. Collapsinator used UMIs to correct both sequencing errors and frequency errors arising from PCR heterogeneity. CDR3Translator converted Decombinator identifiers to nucleotide sequence, translated to amino acids, and extracted CDR3 using C- and N-terminal motifs. A cluster of KT2 sequences that shared one unique molecular identifier was counted as a single distinct KT2 TCR. The raw public reads went through TCRdb reprocessing: fastp at Q25, MiXCR clone calling, in-frame beta chains kept. Records with the same CDR3 protein are collapsed into one entry carrying the most frequent genes and DNA. The V and J calls here are based on TCRdb, not the publication. In this sample the table shows approximately 60,000 distinct CDR3 sequences, 9% to 15% of which occur a single time. The ten largest make up 9.4% of the sample.

This clonotype came up many times. Its antigen is currently not known. Base quality data are lacking; no much larger clone is found one base away. The receptor's source is a human donor. Sequencing input: PBMCs spiked with cells of the T cell clone KT2. The sequence joins TRBV27 to TRBJ2-7; the D gene could be TRBD1 or TRBD2, each one agreeing over 5 bases. The DNA reads as follows: TGTGCCAGCAGTTTGTCGGGACCTACCTACGAGCAGTACTTC. Protein translation: CASSLSGPTYEQYF.